The clone carrying this T cell receptor beta chain appeared many times. CDR1 and CDR2 (germline): ENHRY, SYGVKD. The V segment lost 6 bases and the J segment 3 bases; nucleotides outside the gene matches: 2. The CDR3 has 13 residues. This sample was included in a study of T-cell reconstitution after alpha-beta-depleted transplantation in children. A TCRbeta library incorporating unique molecular identifiers was prepared. A single record per CDR3 protein comes from TCRdb applying MiXCR to the PCR reads. The sample has under 300,000 distinct CDR3 sequences, around a tenth seen once. Sequences were derived from peripheral blood, sampled 180 days after TCRalphabeta/CD19-depleted stem cell transplant. The chain uses TRBV10-3 and TRBJ2-3; 8 positions agree with TRBD2. The TCR was taken from a male patient under 10 years old who had a stem cell transplant for chronic granulomatous disease, so the T cells may come from the graft donor. CDR3 coding DNA: TGTGCCATCAGCGGGGGGGCGACAGATACGCAGTATTTT. Protein sequence: CAISGGATDTQYF.